Detailed here is one TCR beta chain. Its antigen is unidentified. The junction and the germline gene differ at one end; a read error may be behind it. This sample was taken from a study of T cells in Graves' hyperthyroidism and ophthalmopathy. Overall study findings and caveats: Model-based prediction identified ophthalmopathy a median around 6.5 months prior to its onset. The blood repertoire included most of the expanded thyroid clonotypes above 0.001.

RNA transcripts served as the template for amplifying TCR beta CDR3 regions. The HTBI primer set served for first-round RT-PCR of the TCR CDR3. Each CDR3 protein is one row after TCRdb ran MiXCR on the multiplex PCR reads. This sample carries about 640,000 distinct CDR3 sequences, 20% to 25% of them seen once, and the ten largest clones take around a third. Any patient presenting with uncontrolled infection, other autoimmune disease, pregnancy or lactation was left out. The CDR3 extends over 14 amino acids. This receptor was identified in a man between 25 and 39 years old with Graves' ophthalmopathy. The source material was blood. The V gene is TRBV12-3 or TRBV12-4, the J gene TRBJ1-4, with TRBD1 as a possible D gene (6 bases). The CDR3 here is CARRPPGGGEKLFF. The DNA of the CDR3 is TGTGCCCGCAGGCCTCCGGGAGGGGGGGAAAAACTGTTTTTT.